This T cell receptor beta chain was documented in a study of blood T cell repertoires in COVID-19. The assay was immunoSEQ multiplex PCR, and TCRdb's table has in-frame clones only and misses some. The repertoire holds about 85,000 clones, with roughly four fifths as singletons. This CDR3 spans 12 amino acids. The germline CDR1 and CDR2 sequences are LNHDA and SQIVND (reference sequence). V was trimmed by 8 bases and J by 8 bases, leaving 15 bases between them. The TCR was taken from a woman of 80 years or more with acute or convalescent COVID-19. The sequencing input was peripheral blood. This chain links TRBV19 with TRBJ1-1; weak D call: TRBD1 (6 bases). CDR3 in DNA: TGTGCCAGTCTGAACAGGGCTTACGAAGCTTTCTTT. Its protein product is CASLNRAYEAFF.